The clone carrying this TCR beta chain was observed a handful of times. The data originate from a study of tumor-infiltrating lymphocytes in primary liver carcinoma. Across the study: Spanning 30 to 69 years of age, the patients were men and women. Samples had roughly 3.65 to 8 million productive TCRbeta reads, comparable between tissue types.

From around 500 ng of total RNA, TCR beta-specific cDNA was reverse-transcribed using a constant-region primer. Three-round nested multiplex PCR performed with slightly modified ARM-PCR produced the TCR beta libraries. Two initial PCR rounds of around 10 cycles each paired TRBV1-TRBV30 forward primers with a C-beta reverse primer. TCRdb redid the calling of the multiplex PCR reads with MiXCR, one entry per CDR3 protein. The table includes over 40,000 distinct CDR3 sequences, 60% to 80% detected once. Unsorted bulk tissue of roughly 20-34 mg yielded co-extracted RNA and DNA. Every tumor sample held more than 85% viable tumor cells. This CDR3 has 13 amino acids. CDR1 and CDR2 from the germline V gene are SQVTM and ANQGSEA. V was clipped by 7 bases and J by 6 bases; unmatched bases: 8.

Sample: liver tumor tissue from sampling region 5. Documented subset: tumor region T5, tumor centre. The rearrangement joins TRBV29-1 to TRBJ2-5; the match to TRBD1 covers 10 bases. The receptor comes from a man aged 35 to 55 with primary liver carcinoma and hepatitis B virus infection. Written as DNA, the CDR3 is TGCAGCGGACAGGGGGCGAATTCCAAGACCCAGTACTTC. Amino acid sequence: CSGQGANSKTQYF.